Listed here are 3 T cell receptor beta chains from one sample, sequenced in a study of OX40 agonist ivuxolimab in advanced cancers. This table comes from immunoSEQ multiplex PCR, and its TCRdb copy is limited to in-frame clones, with some not included. The sample carries over 45,000 clones, around nine tenths recorded once. This material consisted of CD4+ or CD8+ T cells sorted from blood, taken in a trial of the OX40 agonist ivuxolimab. These receptors originate from an adult with an advanced solid tumor such as melanoma, head and neck, liver or kidney cancer.

This clone was observed a single time. The rearrangement links TRBV30 to TRBJ2-1; the D gene is possibly TRBD2 (6 bases). Between the trimmed V and J ends, which lost 0 bases and 14 bases, there was a span of 17 bases. The CDR3 is 13 residues long. Germline loops: CDR1 GTSNPN, CDR2 SVGIG (reference sequence). The CDR3 spells CAWSVIGRTWKFF. In DNA, the CDR3 is TGTGCCTGGAGTGTTATCGGGAGAACATGGAAGTTCTTC.

The rearrangement uses TRBV11-3 and TRBJ2-2, with D hard to call. CDR3 length: 12 residues. The V end was cut by 5 bases, the J end by 9 bases, with 10 bases between. The germline CDR1 and CDR2 sequences are SGHNT and YENEEA. The CDR3 protein is CASSQVERELFF. The DNA for the CDR3 is TGTGCCAGCAGCCAGGTCGAGAGGGAGCTGTTTTTT. The full variable domain, its missing parts supplied by reference TRBV11-3 and TRBJ2-2, is EAGVVQSPRYKIIEKKQPVAFWCNPISGHNTLYWYLQNLGQGPELLIRYENEEAVDDSQLPKDRFSAERLKGVDSTLKIQPAELGDSAVYLCASSQVERELFFGEGSRLTVL.

This chain uses TRBV7-8 with TRBJ1-1; D gene uncertain. V was trimmed by 5 bases and J by 4 bases, leaving 14 bases between them. This CDR3 contains 14 residues. Germline V gene data show CDR1 as SGHVS and CDR2 as FQNEAQ. The CDR3 loop reads CASSGGSWGTEAFF. In DNA form, the CDR3 reads TGTGCCAGCAGCGGCGGCTCGTGGGGCACTGAAGCTTTCTTT. The complete variable domain, with remaining parts taken from reference TRBV7-8 and TRBJ1-1, reads GAGVSQSPRYKVAKRGQDVALRCDPISGHVSLFWYQQALGQGPEFLTYFQNEAQLDKSGLPSDRFFAERPEGSVSTLKIQRTQQEDSAVYLCASSGGSWGTEAFFGQGTRLTVV.